This T cell receptor (beta chain) is from a study of shared clonotypes between healthy human individuals. Profiled with immunoSEQ multiplex PCR; TCRdb holds only in-frame clones, not every one. The sample records roughly 330,000 clones, around 67% being singletons. This clone was detected only once. Healthy adults negative for HIV, lacking recent acute infections or vaccinations, served as donors. This clonotype originated in a man aged 25 to 40 in good health. The material sequenced was memory CD4+ T cells sorted from blood. Subset reported: CD45RA-negative fraction.

The CDR3 DNA reads as TGTGCCAGCGAAGCGCTCGTGGGAGGGCCTGGTGAGCAGTTCTTC. Translated, it gives CASEALVGGPGEQFF. The genes are TRBV9 and TRBJ2-1, with 7 bases identical to TRBD2. Unmatched junction bases numbered 16, after V lost 7 bases and J lost 9 bases. The CDR3 has 15 residues. The germline V gene has CDR1 SGDLS and CDR2 YYNGEE.